This TCR beta chain was profiled in a study of control samples from healthy donors and cancer patients. Produced via immunoSEQ multiplex PCR; TCRdb's table is partial and in-frame only. Of about 120,000 clones listed, roughly nine tenths are singletons. Germline-derived CDR1 and CDR2 are MNHEY and SMNVEV (reference sequence). With 6 bases clipped from V and 8 bases from J, the junction kept 6 bases outside the gene matches. There are 13 residues in the CDR3. The TCR originated in a woman in her forties or fifties with colorectal cancer. This chain links TRBV27 with TRBJ2-1; 8 bases match TRBD1. The sample comprised PBMCs. This CDR3 is CASRPHRGDEQFF. In nucleotides, the CDR3 is TGTGCCAGCAGACCTCACAGGGGGGATGAGCAGTTCTTC.